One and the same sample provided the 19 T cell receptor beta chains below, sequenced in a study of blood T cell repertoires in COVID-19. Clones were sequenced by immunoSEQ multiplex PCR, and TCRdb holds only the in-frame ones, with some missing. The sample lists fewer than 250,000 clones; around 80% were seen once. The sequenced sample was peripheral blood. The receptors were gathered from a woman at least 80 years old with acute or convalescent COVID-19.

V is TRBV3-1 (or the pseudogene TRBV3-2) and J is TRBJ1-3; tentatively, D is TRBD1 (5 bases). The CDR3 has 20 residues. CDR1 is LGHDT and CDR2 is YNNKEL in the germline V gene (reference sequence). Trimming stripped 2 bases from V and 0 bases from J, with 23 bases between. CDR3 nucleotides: TGTGCCAGCAGCCAAAGATGGGGCATAAACGGTGCAAACTCTGGAAACACCATATATTTT. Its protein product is CASSQRWGINGANSGNTIYF.

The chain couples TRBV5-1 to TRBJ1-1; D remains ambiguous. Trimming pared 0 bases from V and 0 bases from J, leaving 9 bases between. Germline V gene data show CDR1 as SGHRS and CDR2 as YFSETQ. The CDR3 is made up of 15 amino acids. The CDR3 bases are TGCGCCAGCAGCTTGGAGTCGGAGGTGAACACTGAAGCTTTCTTT. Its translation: CASSLESEVNTEAFF. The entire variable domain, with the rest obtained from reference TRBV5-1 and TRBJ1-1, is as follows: KAGVTQTPRYLIKTRGQQVTLSCSPISGHRSVSWYQQTPGQGLQFLFEYFSETQRNKGNFPGRFSGRQFSNSRSEMNVSTLELGDSALYLCASSLESEVNTEAFFGQGTRLTVV.

The CDR3 here is CASSTPGTGSGNEQFF. CDR3 coding DNA: TGTGCCAGTAGTACGCCCGGGACAGGTTCGGGCAATGAGCAGTTCTTC. The chain links TRBV19 to TRBJ2-1; 8 nucleotides line up with TRBD1. The germline CDR1 and CDR2 sequences are LNHDA and SQIVND (reference sequence). The J segment lost 6 bases and the V segment lost 4 bases, leaving 11 bases of the junction unmatched. The CDR3 sequence is 16 residues long.

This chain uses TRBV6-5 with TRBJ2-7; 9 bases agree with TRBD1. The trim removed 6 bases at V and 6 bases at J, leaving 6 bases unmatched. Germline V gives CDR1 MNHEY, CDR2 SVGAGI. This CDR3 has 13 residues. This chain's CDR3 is CASSRDRETEQYF. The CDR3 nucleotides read TGTGCCAGCAGCCGGGACAGGGAAACCGAGCAGTACTTC.

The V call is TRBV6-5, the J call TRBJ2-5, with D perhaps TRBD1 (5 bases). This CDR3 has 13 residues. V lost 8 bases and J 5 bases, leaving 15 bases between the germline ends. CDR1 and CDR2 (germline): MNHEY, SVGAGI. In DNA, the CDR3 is TGTGCCAGCGCTTACGACAGACAGGAGACCCAGTACTTC. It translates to CASAYDRQETQYF.

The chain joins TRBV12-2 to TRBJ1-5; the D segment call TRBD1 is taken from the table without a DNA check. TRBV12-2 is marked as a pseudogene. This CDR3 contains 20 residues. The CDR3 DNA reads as TGTGCAAGTCGCTTAGGAGCTTACAGGGAAAGGGTTCATAGCAATCAGCCCCAGCATTTT. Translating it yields CASRLGAYRERVHSNQPQHF.

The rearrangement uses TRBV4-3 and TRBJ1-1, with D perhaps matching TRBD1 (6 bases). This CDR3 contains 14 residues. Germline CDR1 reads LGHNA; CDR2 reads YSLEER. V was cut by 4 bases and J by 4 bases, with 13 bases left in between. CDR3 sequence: CASSRYRESTEAFF. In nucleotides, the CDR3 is TGCGCCAGCAGCCGATACAGGGAGAGCACTGAAGCTTTCTTT.

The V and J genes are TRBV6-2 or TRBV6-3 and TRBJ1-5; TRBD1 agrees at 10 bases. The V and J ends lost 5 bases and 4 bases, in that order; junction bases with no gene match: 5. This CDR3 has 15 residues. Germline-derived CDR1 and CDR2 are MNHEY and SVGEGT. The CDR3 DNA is TGTGCCAGCAGTATAGGACAGGGGGTGAATCAGCCCCAGCATTTT. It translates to CASSIGQGVNQPQHF.

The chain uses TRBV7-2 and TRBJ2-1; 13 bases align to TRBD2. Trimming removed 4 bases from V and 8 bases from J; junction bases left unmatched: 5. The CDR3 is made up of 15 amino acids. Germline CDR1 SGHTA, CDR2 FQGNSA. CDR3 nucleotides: TGTGCCAGCAGCTCCCGGACTAGCGGGGGCTATGAGCAGTTCTTC. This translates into CASSSRTSGGYEQFF.

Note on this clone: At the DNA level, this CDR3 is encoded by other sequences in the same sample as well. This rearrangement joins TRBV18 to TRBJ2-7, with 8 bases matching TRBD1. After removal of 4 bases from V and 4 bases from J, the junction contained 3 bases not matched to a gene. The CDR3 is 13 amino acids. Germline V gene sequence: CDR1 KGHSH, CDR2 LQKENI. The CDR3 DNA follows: TGTGCCAGCTCACGAGACAGGGGATACGAGCAGTACTTC. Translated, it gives CASSRDRGYEQYF.

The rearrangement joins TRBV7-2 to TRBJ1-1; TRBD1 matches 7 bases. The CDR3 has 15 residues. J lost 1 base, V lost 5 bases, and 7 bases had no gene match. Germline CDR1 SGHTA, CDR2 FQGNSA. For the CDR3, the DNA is TGTGCCAGCAGCCCAGAGACAGGGAGGAACACTGAAGCTTTCTTT. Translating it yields CASSPETGRNTEAFF. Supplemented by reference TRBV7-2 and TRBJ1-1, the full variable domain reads GAGVSQSPSNKVTEKGKDVELRCDPISGHTALYWYRQSLGQGLEFLIYFQGNSAPDKSGLPSDRFSAERTGGSVSTLTIQRTQQEDSAVYLCASSPETGRNTEAFFGQGTRLTVV.

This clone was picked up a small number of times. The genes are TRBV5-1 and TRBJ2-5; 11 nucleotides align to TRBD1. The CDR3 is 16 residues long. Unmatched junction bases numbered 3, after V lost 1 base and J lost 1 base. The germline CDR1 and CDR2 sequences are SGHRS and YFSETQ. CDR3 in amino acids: CASSLSGTGGQETQYF. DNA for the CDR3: TGCGCCAGCAGCTTGTCCGGGACAGGGGGCCAAGAGACCCAGTACTTC.

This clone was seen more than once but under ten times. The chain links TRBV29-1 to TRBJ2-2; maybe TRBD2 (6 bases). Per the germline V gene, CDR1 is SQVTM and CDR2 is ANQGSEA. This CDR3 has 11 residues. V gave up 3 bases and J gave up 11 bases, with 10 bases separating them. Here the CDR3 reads CSVEYGGELFF. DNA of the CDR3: TGCAGCGTTGAGTACGGGGGTGAGCTGTTTTTT.

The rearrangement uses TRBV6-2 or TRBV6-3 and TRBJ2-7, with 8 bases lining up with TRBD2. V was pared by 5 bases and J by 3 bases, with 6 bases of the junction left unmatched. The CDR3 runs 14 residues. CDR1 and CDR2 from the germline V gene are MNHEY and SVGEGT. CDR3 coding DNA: TGTGCCAGCAGTGCCGGGACTAGTGACTACGAGCAGTACTTC. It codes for CASSAGTSDYEQYF.

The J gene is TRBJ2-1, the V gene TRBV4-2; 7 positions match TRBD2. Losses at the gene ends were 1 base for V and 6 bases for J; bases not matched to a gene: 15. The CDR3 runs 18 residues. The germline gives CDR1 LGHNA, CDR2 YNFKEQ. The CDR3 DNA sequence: TGTGCCAGCAGCCAAGCGGGGGTCTCGCGGGGGACCCCCAATGAGCAGTTCTTC. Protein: CASSQAGVSRGTPNEQFF.

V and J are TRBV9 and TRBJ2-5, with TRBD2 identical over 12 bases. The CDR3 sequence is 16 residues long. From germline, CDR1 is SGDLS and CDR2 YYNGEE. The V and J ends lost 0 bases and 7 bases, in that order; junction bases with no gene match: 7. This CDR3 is CASSVGLAGALGTQYF. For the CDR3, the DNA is TGTGCCAGCAGCGTAGGACTAGCGGGGGCCCTGGGGACCCAGTACTTC.

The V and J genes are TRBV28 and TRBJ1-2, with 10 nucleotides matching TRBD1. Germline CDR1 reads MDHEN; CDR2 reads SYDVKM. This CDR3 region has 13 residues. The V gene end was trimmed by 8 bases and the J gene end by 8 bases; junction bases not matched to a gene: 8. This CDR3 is CASSKDRGYGYTF. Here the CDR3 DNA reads TGTGCCAGCTCCAAGGACAGGGGGTACGGCTACACCTTC.

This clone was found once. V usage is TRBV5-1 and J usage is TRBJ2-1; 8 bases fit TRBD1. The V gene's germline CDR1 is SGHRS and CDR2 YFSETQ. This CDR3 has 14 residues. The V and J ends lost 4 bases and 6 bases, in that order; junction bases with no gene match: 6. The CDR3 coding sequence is TGCGCCAGCAGCCAAGCCACAGGGGGCAATGAGCAGTTCTTC. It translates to CASSQATGGNEQFF.

CDR3 sequence reads: CASSVDPGGRDTQYF. For the CDR3, the DNA is TGTGCCAGCAGCGTAGACCCGGGGGGGCGGGATACGCAGTATTTT. The chain employs TRBV9 and TRBJ2-3; 8 bases line up with TRBD2. Looked up from germline, CDR1 is SGDLS and CDR2 is YYNGEE. The CDR3 totals 15 residues. V gave up 0 bases and J gave up 6 bases; unmatched junction bases: 6.